A single sample gave rise to the 28 T cell receptor beta chains below, sequenced in a study of cytomegalovirus exposure and HLA in healthy donors. PCR amplification relied on 60 Vbeta primers (plus 13 Jbeta primers). Method: immunoSEQ multiplex PCR; TCRdb's copy keeps in-frame clones and lacks some. The table lists about 230,000 clones, roughly 89% of them singletons, with roughly 1% in the top ten. Material for sequencing was PBMCs. These receptors were collected from a woman aged 18-29 years in good health and CMV-seronegative.

The chain carries TRBV6-1 and TRBJ2-7, with a weak D call TRBD1 (6 bases). The V end was cut by 7 bases, the J end by 2 bases, with 18 bases between. Germline V gene lookup returns CDR1 MNHNS and CDR2 SASEGT. The CDR3 extends over 15 amino acids. The CDR3 coding sequence is TGTGCCAGCAAATACAGGGCCGGGGTGGCCTACGAGCAGTACTTC. This encodes CASKYRAGVAYEQYF.

This clone has only one observation. The genes are TRBV27 and TRBJ2-5; possibly TRBD2 for D (6 bases). The CDR3 extends over 14 amino acids. Trimming pared 2 bases from V and 6 bases from J, leaving 13 bases between. From germline, CDR1 is MNHEY and CDR2 SMNVEV (reference sequence). The CDR3 is CASSLVRGDQTQYF. CDR3 nucleotide sequence: TGTGCCAGCAGTTTAGTTCGCGGGGATCAGACCCAGTACTTC.

The chain links TRBV7-9 to TRBJ1-5, with 8 bases fitting TRBD1. Looked up from germline, CDR1 is SEHNR and CDR2 is FQNEAQ (reference sequence). Losses at the gene ends were 4 bases for V and 7 bases for J; bases not matched to a gene: 9. This CDR3 contains 15 residues. The CDR3 spells CASSSGWTGNQPQHF. The CDR3 nucleotides read TGTGCCAGCAGCTCCGGATGGACAGGGAACCAGCCCCAGCATTTT.

This chain links TRBV2 with TRBJ2-7, with D perhaps matching TRBD2 (6 bases). Germline CDR1 reads SNHLY; CDR2 reads FYNNEI. The CDR3 is made up of 15 amino acids. Between the trimmed V and J ends, which lost 1 base and 2 bases, there was a span of 12 bases. The CDR3 loop is CASSEGSGGPYEQYF. Here the CDR3 DNA reads TGTGCCAGCAGTGAAGGTTCCGGGGGTCCCTACGAGCAGTACTTC.

The chain carries TRBV10-3 and TRBJ2-3; D is perhaps TRBD2 (6 bases). CDR3 length equals 11 residues. Trimming cost V 8 bases and J 4 bases, with 7 bases left between them. Germline assignment: CDR1 ENHRY and CDR2 SYGVKD. CDR3 DNA sequence: TGTGCCATCGGAGGGGCAGATACGCAGTATTTT. Its protein is CAIGGADTQYF.

This clone was seen a few times. The chain is built from TRBV10-3 and TRBJ1-1; D is perhaps TRBD1 (5 bases). CDR3 length: 14 residues. Trimming removed 5 bases from V and 1 base from J, with 11 bases in between. Germline values: CDR1 ENHRY, CDR2 SYGVKD. The CDR3 DNA reads as TGTGCCATCAGTAAAGGACAAGCGAACACTGAAGCTTTCTTT. Translating gives CAISKGQANTEAFF.

The chain joins TRBV7-9 to TRBJ2-5; D remains unclear. The end of the DNA fits TRBJ2-7 better, so the J call may be wrong. The germline V gene has CDR1 SEHNR and CDR2 FQNEAQ (reference sequence). The CDR3 spans 11 residues. CDR3 DNA: TGTGCCAGCAGCTTAACCTACGAGCAGTACTTC. Translating it yields CASSLTYEQYF.

The V gene is TRBV29-1, the J gene TRBJ2-7; D gene unclear. The germline V gene has CDR1 SQVTM and CDR2 ANQGSEA. With 6 bases removed from V and 5 bases from J, the gap between germline ends came to 17 bases. CDR3 length: 13 residues. CDR3 sequence reads: CSVDWPSRNEQYF. CDR3 bases: TGCAGCGTCGATTGGCCTAGTCGAAACGAGCAGTACTTC.

The V call is TRBV5-6, the J call TRBJ2-6; D remains unclear. Germline CDR1 reads SGHDT; CDR2 reads YYEEEE. The CDR3 sequence is 14 residues long. The germline V and J ends were trimmed by 3 bases and 0 bases, with 4 bases remaining between them. The CDR3, as DNA: TGTGCCAGCAGCTCATTCTCTGGGGCCAACGTCCTGACTTTC. Translated, it gives CASSSFSGANVLTF.

The V call is TRBV19, the J call TRBJ1-1, with 8 bases aligning to TRBD1. Germline CDR1 is LNHDA and CDR2 is SQIVND (reference sequence). V lost 3 bases to trimming and J lost 7 bases; unmatched junction nucleotides: 7. The CDR3 has 14 amino acids. CDR3 sequence reads: CASSMAGGANEAFF. The CDR3 region has the DNA TGTGCCAGTAGTATGGCAGGGGGCGCGAATGAAGCTTTCTTT.

In nucleotides, the CDR3 is TGCAGCGTAGGGGCGTTCTTTGGCACAGATACGCAGTATTTT. The encoded protein is CSVGAFFGTDTQYF. The chain employs TRBV29-1 and TRBJ2-3; TRBD1 might be the D (5 bases). This CDR3 comprises 14 residues. Per the germline V gene, CDR1 is SQVTM and CDR2 is ANQGSEA. V shed 6 bases and J shed 1 base, with 14 bases lying between them.

The chain combines TRBV9 with TRBJ2-3; 7 bases align to TRBD2. The CDR3 length is 14 residues. V was clipped by 0 bases and J by 4 bases; unmatched bases: 2. The germline gives CDR1 SGDLS, CDR2 YYNGEE. CDR3 nucleotide sequence: TGTGCCAGCAGCGTAGGGGGGGGGTCAGATACGCAGTATTTT. Translating it yields CASSVGGGSDTQYF.

The V call is TRBV11-2, the J call TRBJ1-1, with 7 bases that match TRBD1. The trim removed 0 bases at V and 1 base at J, leaving 2 bases unmatched. The CDR3 totals 15 residues. CDR1 and CDR2 from the germline V gene are SGHAT and FQNNGV. CDR3: CASSLEGQSNTEAFF. The DNA of the CDR3 is TGTGCCAGCAGCTTAGAGGGACAGTCGAACACTGAAGCTTTCTTT.

This rearrangement joins TRBV6-5 to TRBJ1-2; 8 nucleotides match TRBD1. The CDR3 is made up of 15 amino acids. Germline V gene sequence: CDR1 MNHEY, CDR2 SVGAGI. With V trimmed by 5 bases and J by 8 bases, 13 bases remained unmatched. CDR3 sequence (DNA): TGTGCCAGCAGTAAAGTCAGGGGGCCACGACGGGGCTACACCTTC. Protein sequence: CASSKVRGPRRGYTF.

The chain combines TRBV19 with TRBJ2-7, with TRBD1 identical over 8 bases. Germline loops: CDR1 LNHDA, CDR2 SQIVND (reference sequence). This CDR3 spans 13 amino acids. V shed 5 bases and J 5 bases; nucleotides not matched to a gene: 5. The CDR3, as DNA: TGTGCCAGTAGTGGGGACAGGTTCCACGAGCAGTACTTC. Its protein product is CASSGDRFHEQYF.

The chain recombines TRBV7-2 with TRBJ1-5; 8 bases line up with TRBD1. The germline V gene encodes CDR1 SGHTA and CDR2 FQGNSA. V trimming: 5 bases; J trimming: 1 base; junction bases outside the gene matches: 4. The CDR3 sequence is 15 residues long. The CDR3 nucleotides read TGTGCCAGCAGCCTCCGGGACAGGAGCAATCAGCCCCAGCATTTT. Protein product: CASSLRDRSNQPQHF.

The V gene is TRBV2, the J gene TRBJ1-5, with 7 bases that match TRBD1. J lost 2 bases, V lost 6 bases, and 7 bases had no gene match. The CDR3 has 15 residues. The germline V gene encodes CDR1 SNHLY and CDR2 FYNNEI. In DNA form, the CDR3 reads TGTGCCAGCAGCTTTGGGACAGTAGGCAATCAGCCCCAGCATTTT. This encodes CASSFGTVGNQPQHF.

The chain uses TRBV5-6 and TRBJ1-2, with 8 bases fitting TRBD1. Trimming removed 4 bases from V and 8 bases from J; junction bases left unmatched: 7. In germline, CDR1 is SGHDT, CDR2 YYEEEE. The CDR3 runs 13 residues. CDR3 sequence reads: CASSPDRESGYTF. As DNA, the CDR3 is TGTGCCAGCAGCCCGGACAGGGAGTCAGGCTACACCTTC.

The rearrangement uses TRBV9 and TRBJ1-2, with TRBD1 matching over 7 bases. This CDR3 comprises 13 residues. V lost 4 bases and J lost 2; bases outside the gene matches: 2. CDR1 and CDR2 from the germline V gene are SGDLS and YYNGEE. The CDR3, as DNA: TGTGCCAGCAGCTCACAGGGGAACTATGGCTACACCTTC. Translated, it gives CASSSQGNYGYTF.

This clone appeared once. A junction end diverges from the germline sequence, so it may reflect a read error. V and J are TRBV7-9 and TRBJ1-5, with 10 bases matching TRBD1. Germline V gene sequence: CDR1 SEHNR, CDR2 FQNEAQ (reference sequence). This CDR3 comprises 14 residues. For the CDR3, the DNA is TGTTCCAGCAGCACGGACAGGGGGGAACAGCCCCAGCATTTT. Encoded protein: CSSSTDRGEQPQHF.

The gene calls are TRBV5-6 and TRBJ2-7; possibly TRBD1 for D (5 bases). V was shortened by 3 bases and J by 2 bases, with 9 bases between the two germline ends. The CDR3 runs 13 residues. Germline V gene sequence: CDR1 SGHDT, CDR2 YYEEEE. The CDR3 region has the DNA TGTGCCAGCAGCTATGGCAGGGCCTACGAGCAGTACTTC. Translating it yields CASSYGRAYEQYF. Supplemented by reference TRBV5-6 and TRBJ2-7, the full variable domain reads DAGVTQSPTHLIKTRGQQVTLRCSPKSGHDTVSWYQQALGQGPQFIFQYYEEEERQRGNFPDRFSGHQFPNYSSELNVNALLLGDSALYLCASSYGRAYEQYFGPGTRLTVT.

The V and J genes are TRBV7-2 and TRBJ1-2; possibly TRBD1 for D (6 bases). Trimming shortened V by 1 base and J by 4 bases, and 19 bases separated the two germline ends. This CDR3 has 17 amino acids. Germline loops: CDR1 SGHTA, CDR2 FQGNSA. CDR3 in amino acids: CASSLVVPSTGTYGYTF. The CDR3, as DNA: TGTGCCAGCAGCTTAGTAGTTCCATCCACAGGGACCTATGGCTACACCTTC.

The V call is TRBV4-3, the J call TRBJ2-3; possibly TRBD2 for D (5 bases). CDR3 length: 13 amino acids. Deletions cut 1 base from V and 9 bases from J, with 11 bases between. In germline, CDR1 is LGHNA, CDR2 YSLEER. The CDR3 loop reads CASSQARAATQYF. Here the CDR3 DNA reads TGCGCCAGCAGCCAAGCCCGAGCGGCAACGCAGTATTTT.

The chain employs TRBV18 and TRBJ1-4, with TRBD1 matching 7 bases. The CDR3 is 14 residues long. CDR1 KGHSH and CDR2 LQKENI come from the germline V gene. With 4 bases clipped from V and 6 bases from J, the junction kept 5 bases outside the gene matches. For the CDR3, the DNA is TGTGCCAGCTCACGGGACAGCATCTATGAAAAACTGTTTTTT. Translation: CASSRDSIYEKLFF. Full variable domain (missing parts from reference TRBV18 and TRBJ1-4): NAGVMQNPRHLVRRRGQEARLRCSPMKGHSHVYWYRQLPEEGLKFMVYLQKENIIDESGMPKERFSAEFPKEGPSILRIQQVVRGDSAAYFCASSRDSIYEKLFFGSGTQLSVL.

This clone has only a few counts. The CDR3 protein is CASSRQGNTEAFF. The CDR3 nucleotides are TGTGCCAGCAGCCGACAGGGGAACACTGAAGCTTTCTTT. V is TRBV7-9 and J is TRBJ1-1; 7 positions agree with TRBD1. This CDR3 has 13 residues. Germline V gene lookup returns CDR1 SEHNR and CDR2 FQNEAQ (reference sequence). The V segment lost 5 bases and the J segment 1 base; nucleotides outside the gene matches: 1.

This rearrangement joins TRBV4-1 to TRBJ2-1; 9 nucleotides line up with TRBD2. CDR1 and CDR2 from the germline V gene are MGHRA and YSYEKL. The length of the CDR3 is 15 residues. J gave up 15 bases and V 4 bases, and 16 bases lay outside the gene matches. The CDR3 sequence: CASSLFPLAGYLLFF. The CDR3 DNA follows: TGCGCCAGCAGCCTATTCCCGCTAGCGGGGTACCTTCTGTTCTTC.

The V call is TRBV4-3, the J call TRBJ1-5; D is perhaps TRBD1 (6 bases). The ends were cut back, 0 bases at V and 0 bases at J, with 6 bases in the middle. The CDR3 runs to 15 residues. The V gene's germline CDR1 is LGHNA and CDR2 YSLEER. The CDR3 loop is CASSQDRGSNQPQHF. The CDR3 coding sequence is TGCGCCAGCAGCCAAGACAGGGGTAGCAATCAGCCCCAGCATTTT.

V is TRBV9 and J is TRBJ2-4; TRBD2 matches at 8 bases. The CDR3 runs to 13 residues. CDR1 is SGDLS, CDR2 YYNGEE, per germline. J lost 6 bases, V lost 3 bases, and 2 bases had no gene match. CDR3 protein: CASSAGTRNIQYF. The CDR3 coding sequence is TGTGCCAGCAGCGCCGGGACTAGAAACATTCAGTACTTC. Based on the CDR3 plus reference TRBV9 and TRBJ2-4, the full variable domain is DSGVTQTPKHLITATGQRVTLRCSPRSGDLSVYWYQQSLDQGLQFLIQYYNGEERAKGNILERFSAQQFPDLHSELNLSSLELGDSALYFCASSAGTRNIQYFGAGTRLSVL.